The 24 T cell receptor beta chains below all came from one sample that was sequenced in a study of T cell responses to AZD1222 COVID-19 vaccine. Profiling relied on immunoSEQ multiplex PCR, and the TCRdb table lists in-frame clones only, not all of them. The sample lists about 180,000 clones, around 93% seen once, with approximately 0.98% in the top ten. Sequencing was performed on peripheral blood, taken 28 days after the second dose of the MenACWY control vaccine. These receptors were taken from an adult who received the MenACWY meningococcal vaccine as a control.

The chain is built from TRBV2 and TRBJ1-1, with TRBD1 as a possible D gene (6 bases). Germline loops: CDR1 SNHLY, CDR2 FYNNEI. Between the trimmed V and J ends, which lost 4 bases and 0 bases, there was a span of 12 bases. The CDR3 spans 15 residues. CDR3 sequence reads: CASSVGQGMNTEAFF. As DNA, the CDR3 is TGTGCCAGCAGTGTAGGGCAGGGGATGAACACTGAAGCTTTCTTT. Full variable domain (remainder filled in from reference TRBV2 and TRBJ1-1): EPEVTQTPSHQVTQMGQEVILRCVPISNHLYFYWYRQILGQKVEFLVSFYNNEISEKSEIFDDQFSVERPDGSNFTLKIRSTKLEDSAMYFCASSVGQGMNTEAFFGQGTRLTVV.

The chain employs TRBV27 and TRBJ1-5, with 9 positions matching TRBD1. The ends lost 6 bases at V and 5 bases at J; junction bases unmatched: 5. The CDR3 loop spans 14 amino acids. Germline CDR1 MNHEY, CDR2 SMNVEV (reference sequence). The CDR3 region has the DNA TGTGCCAGCAGAACGGGACAGGGACATCAGCCCCAGCATTTT. Protein product: CASRTGQGHQPQHF.

The chain uses TRBV24-1 and TRBJ2-3; TRBD1 matches at 7 bases. Germline CDR1 and CDR2: KGHDR and SFDVKD. There are 14 residues in the CDR3. V was pared by 5 bases and J by 2 bases, with 3 bases of the junction left unmatched. CDR3 sequence reads: CATSGGQYTDTQYF. The CDR3 bases are TGTGCCACCAGTGGGGGACAGTACACAGATACGCAGTATTTT.

V is TRBV24-1 and J is TRBJ1-2; possibly TRBD1 for D (6 bases). The length of the CDR3 is 14 residues. V was cut by 2 bases and J by 8 bases, with 14 bases left in between. The germline gives CDR1 KGHDR, CDR2 SFDVKD. CDR3 amino acids: CATSDSRTVGGYTF. As DNA, the CDR3 is TGTGCCACCAGTGATTCCAGGACAGTCGGGGGCTACACCTTC.

This clone was seen just once. The rearrangement joins TRBV28 to TRBJ2-5; TRBD2 agrees at 8 bases. Germline trimming cut 6 bases from V and 1 base from J; bases unmatched to any gene: 7. CDR3 length equals 15 residues. Looked up from germline, CDR1 is MDHEN and CDR2 is SYDVKM. The CDR3 DNA sequence: TGTGCCAGCAGCGACCTCAGCGGGGGCCAAGAGACCCAGTACTTC. It translates to CASSDLSGGQETQYF.

This chain uses TRBV6-1 with TRBJ2-7; D is uncertain. CDR1 is MNHNS and CDR2 is SASEGT in the germline V gene. CDR3 length equals 16 residues. Trimming took 0 bases from V and 2 from J, leaving 14 bases between them. The CDR3 spells CASSEAWPARPYEQYF. The DNA for the CDR3 is TGTGCCAGCAGTGAAGCATGGCCGGCTCGTCCCTACGAGCAGTACTTC.

CDR3 in amino acids: CASSGTQGVGGNEQFF. The CDR3 DNA reads as TGTGCCAGCAGCGGGACCCAGGGGGTGGGAGGCAATGAGCAGTTCTTC. This chain uses TRBV5-4 with TRBJ2-1; the D gene is possibly TRBD1 (7 bases). The germline V and J ends were trimmed by 4 bases and 6 bases, with 20 bases remaining between them. Germline V gene lookup returns CDR1 SGHNT and CDR2 YYREEE (reference sequence). The CDR3 is 16 residues long.

This clone was seen a single time. This sequence joins TRBV6-5 and TRBJ1-5; D is undetermined. Germline V CDR1 and CDR2: MNHEY, SVGAGI. The CDR3 spans 13 residues. V lost 6 bases and J 3 bases, leaving 9 bases between the germline ends. CDR3 sequence reads: CASRQSLNQPQHF. The CDR3 nucleotides are TGTGCCAGCAGGCAGAGTCTCAATCAGCCCCAGCATTTT.

V is TRBV5-5 and J is TRBJ2-7; no clear D. The CDR3 covers 13 residues. The germline CDR1 and CDR2 sequences are SGHKS and YYEKEE (reference sequence). Trimming took off 1 base at V and 6 bases at J, with 11 bases between the two ends. The CDR3 DNA reads TGTGCCAGCAGCTTGCTTAACGGCCTCGAGCAGTACTTC. Protein: CASSLLNGLEQYF.

The genes are TRBV6-6 and TRBJ1-6; D is unresolved. Per the germline V gene, CDR1 is MNHNY and CDR2 is SVGAGI (reference sequence). This CDR3 is built from 17 residues. V gave up 5 bases and J gave up 0 bases, with 14 bases separating them. The CDR3 nucleotides are TGTGCCAGCAGTCCCCAACTGCTGAGCTCCTATAATTCACCCCTCCACTTT. It translates to CASSPQLLSSYNSPLHF.

The rearrangement uses TRBV7-3 and TRBJ2-1, with D perhaps assigned TRBD1 or TRBD2 (5 bases each). The CDR3 contains 15 residues. Germline-derived CDR1 and CDR2 are SGHTA and FQGTGA. V lost 5 bases, J lost 2 bases, and 13 bases lay in between. The CDR3 region is CASSPNGAPYNEQFF. The CDR3, as DNA: TGTGCCAGCAGCCCCAACGGGGCCCCCTACAATGAGCAGTTCTTC.

This clone was counted between two and nine times. The chain couples TRBV3-1 (or the pseudogene TRBV3-2) to TRBJ1-3; D unresolved. CDR3 size: 18 residues. The germline V gene encodes CDR1 LGHDT and CDR2 YNNKEL (reference sequence). The ends were cut back, 2 bases at V and 4 bases at J, with 21 bases in the middle. The CDR3 protein is CASSQKRTGIHRGNTIYF. The CDR3 region has the DNA TGTGCCAGCAGCCAAAAGAGGACCGGGATTCACCGGGGAAACACCATATATTTT.

This chain joins TRBV29-1 and TRBJ1-2, with D unclear. Between the trimmed V and J ends, which lost 5 bases and 8 bases, there was a span of 15 bases. Germline CDR1 SQVTM, CDR2 ANQGSEA. The CDR3 consists of 12 residues. CDR3 DNA: TGCAGCGTTTGGGAGATACGGAACGGCTACACCTTC. Amino acid sequence: CSVWEIRNGYTF.

V is TRBV7-3 and J is TRBJ2-1, with D possibly matching TRBD2 (6 bases). This CDR3 spans 14 amino acids. V was cut by 5 bases and J by 6 bases, with 14 bases left in between. CDR1 is SGHTA and CDR2 is FQGTGA in the germline V gene. This CDR3 is CASSPSGGSNEQFF. In nucleotides, the CDR3 is TGTGCCAGCAGCCCAAGTGGGGGGTCCAATGAGCAGTTCTTC.

The chain is built from TRBV6-5 and TRBJ1-5; D unclear. The CDR3 has 13 residues. Germline V lookup: CDR1 MNHEY, CDR2 SVGAGI. Deletions cut 6 bases from V and 3 bases from J, with 9 bases between. The CDR3 is CASSQALNQPQHF. The CDR3 region has the DNA TGTGCCAGCAGCCAGGCCCTCAATCAGCCCCAGCATTTT.

This clone appeared once. The sample has other DNA sequences that encode this CDR3 too. This rearrangement joins TRBV18 to TRBJ2-5; D might be TRBD1 or TRBD2, each matching 6 bases. The CDR3 is 15 residues long. Trimming pared 3 bases from V and 4 bases from J, leaving 15 bases between. Germline CDR1 and CDR2: KGHSH and LQKENI. CDR3 amino acids: CASSPPPRGGETQYF. As DNA, the CDR3 is TGTGCCAGCTCACCCCCCCCCAGGGGAGGAGAGACCCAGTACTTC.

V and J are TRBV25-1 and TRBJ1-3; possibly TRBD1 for D (5 bases). V lost 3 bases, J lost 4 bases, and 13 bases lay in between. Germline CDR1 and CDR2: MGHDK and SYGVNS. CDR3 length: 15 amino acids. The CDR3 loop is CASSEGLGQGNTIYF. CDR3 DNA sequence: TGTGCCAGCAGTGAGGGACTGGGCCAGGGAAACACCATATATTTT.

The chain's CDR3 is CASSWGGVQETQYF. The DNA of the CDR3 is TGTGCCAGCAGCTGGGGTGGGGTACAAGAGACCCAGTACTTC. V usage is TRBV7-9 and J usage is TRBJ2-5; the D is unclear. CDR3 length: 14 residues. Germline V gene lookup returns CDR1 SEHNR and CDR2 FQNEAQ (reference sequence). Trimming cost V 4 bases and J 2 bases, with 11 bases left between them.

V is TRBV25-1 and J is TRBJ2-3; 7 positions match TRBD1. Unmatched junction bases numbered 13, after V lost 4 bases and J lost 3 bases. This CDR3 contains 17 residues. In germline, CDR1 is MGHDK, CDR2 SYGVNS. This chain's CDR3 is CASSAREQGQVTDTQYF. The CDR3 bases are TGTGCCAGCAGTGCCCGGGAACAGGGGCAGGTGACAGATACGCAGTATTTT. Variable domain in full (rest from reference TRBV25-1 and TRBJ2-3): EADIYQTPRYLVIGTGKKITLECSQTMGHDKMYWYQQDPGMELHLIHYSYGVNSTEKGDLSSESTVSRIRTEHFPLTLESARPSHTSQYLCASSAREQGQVTDTQYFGPGTRLTVL.

The chain combines TRBV7-8 with TRBJ1-2; 11 bases match TRBD1. The germline gives CDR1 SGHVS, CDR2 FQNEAQ. Trimming removed 2 bases from V and 5 bases from J; junction bases left unmatched: 10. The CDR3 spans 17 residues. The DNA of the CDR3 is TGTGCCAGCAGCTTACTACCCTTCGGGACAGGGGGTTATGGCTACACCTTC. Its protein product is CASSLLPFGTGGYGYTF. Supplemented by reference TRBV7-8 and TRBJ1-2, the full variable domain reads GAGVSQSPRYKVAKRGQDVALRCDPISGHVSLFWYQQALGQGPEFLTYFQNEAQLDKSGLPSDRFFAERPEGSVSTLKIQRTQQEDSAVYLCASSLLPFGTGGYGYTFGSGTRLTVV.

The chain uses TRBV30 and TRBJ1-3; 7 nucleotides line up with TRBD1. CDR3 length: 15 residues. Germline V gives CDR1 GTSNPN, CDR2 SVGIG (reference sequence). The ends lost 4 bases at V and 0 bases at J; junction bases unmatched: 6. In DNA, the CDR3 is TGTGCCTGGAACGAGGGGGCAGCCTCTGGAAACACCATATATTTT. Protein: CAWNEGAASGNTIYF.

Comments on this clone: The same CDR3 arises from other DNA sequences in this sample as well. The gene calls are TRBV5-1 and TRBJ2-2; D ambiguous. The germline V and J ends were trimmed by 0 bases and 2 bases, with 5 bases remaining between them. This CDR3 region has 14 residues. Germline values: CDR1 SGHRS, CDR2 YFSETQ. The CDR3 loop reads CASSLATNTGELFF. CDR3 nucleotides: TGCGCCAGCAGCTTGGCCACTAACACCGGGGAGCTGTTTTTT. Variable domain in full (rest from reference TRBV5-1 and TRBJ2-2): KAGVTQTPRYLIKTRGQQVTLSCSPISGHRSVSWYQQTPGQGLQFLFEYFSETQRNKGNFPGRFSGRQFSNSRSEMNVSTLELGDSALYLCASSLATNTGELFFGEGSRLTVL.

The chain recombines TRBV28 with TRBJ1-1; TRBD1 matches 8 bases. Losses at the gene ends were 3 bases for V and 3 bases for J; bases not matched to a gene: 3. The germline CDR1 and CDR2 sequences are MDHEN and SYDVKM. This CDR3 comprises 14 residues. The CDR3 region has the DNA TGTGCCAGCAGTTTGAGGACAGGGCACACTGAAGCTTTCTTT. Translation: CASSLRTGHTEAFF.

The genes are TRBV7-2 and TRBJ1-5; TRBD1 matches 9 bases. The CDR3 covers 15 residues. V was clipped by 5 bases and J by 0 bases; unmatched bases: 2. Germline V gives CDR1 SGHTA, CDR2 FQGNSA. The CDR3 DNA is TGTGCCAGCAGCACACAGGGGGCTAGCAATCAGCCCCAGCATTTT. Translation: CASSTQGASNQPQHF.